The T cell receptor beta chain described here comes from a study of Ad26.COV2.S vaccination and SARS-CoV-2 variants. Study summary: A COV1001 Ad26.COV2.S trial-arm participant provided the sample.

Here immunoSEQ multiplex PCR was the method, and the copy in TCRdb shows in-frame clones only, minus some. The sample holds approximately 300,000 clones, just under 85% seen once. Looked up from germline, CDR1 is SGHNT and CDR2 is YYREEE (reference sequence). CDR3 size: 14 residues. V lost 2 bases to trimming and J lost 6 bases, with 12 bases between them. A remark on this clone: Its antigen is still unknown.

Study-level points and caveats: Across vaccine and placebo recipients, the breadth of non-spike TCRs was similar.

Treatment denoted: roughly 18 received Ad26.COV2.S at low or high dose, single or two shots; several received placebo; per-sample allocation not given. Vaccine and placebo recipients were sampled on day 63 after the first injection. This material consisted of peripheral blood, taken in a trial of Ad26.COV2.S vaccine versus placebo. The source of this sequence is a person between 18 and 65 years old who received the Ad26.COV2.S COVID-19 vaccine or a placebo. The V gene is TRBV5-4, the J gene TRBJ2-4; D may be TRBD1 or TRBD2 (5 bases each). CDR3 sequence: CASSFRAGRNIQYF. In DNA form, the CDR3 reads TGTGCCAGCAGCTTTAGGGCAGGGAGAAACATTCAGTACTTC.